The clone carrying this TCR beta chain was seen once. The antigen is unknown. The sample carries other DNA sequences with the same CDR3. These data come from a study of shared clonotypes between healthy human individuals. Study-wide results and limits: Represented genetic and exposure-history diversity was restricted by having few donors. Sampling was confined to blood; repertoires within tissues likely differ. Rarefaction indicated that sorted-subset sequencing remained incomplete although depth was large.

Execution of the assay was at deep level. Some clones are missing from TCRdb's copy, which holds only in-frame ones; the method was immunoSEQ multiplex PCR. Of 750,000 to 1,000,000 clones detected, 92% appear once; the ten largest clones hold approximately 25%. Cells designated naive CD8 were CD45RO-negative and were positively selected for CCR7, with terminally differentiated effector memory CD45RA+ cells excluded. V was cut by 6 bases and J by 0 bases, with 11 bases left in between. The CDR3 totals 14 residues. The V gene's germline CDR1 is MNHEY and CDR2 SMNVEV (reference sequence). The rearrangement links TRBV27 to TRBJ1-1; weak D call: TRBD1 (6 bases). This sequence originates from a man aged 30-40 years in good health. Sequenced: naive CD8+ T cells sorted from blood. The DNA of the CDR3 is TGTGCCAGCAGCAAAGGACAGCTGAACACTGAAGCTTTCTTT. This sequence encodes CASSKGQLNTEAFF.